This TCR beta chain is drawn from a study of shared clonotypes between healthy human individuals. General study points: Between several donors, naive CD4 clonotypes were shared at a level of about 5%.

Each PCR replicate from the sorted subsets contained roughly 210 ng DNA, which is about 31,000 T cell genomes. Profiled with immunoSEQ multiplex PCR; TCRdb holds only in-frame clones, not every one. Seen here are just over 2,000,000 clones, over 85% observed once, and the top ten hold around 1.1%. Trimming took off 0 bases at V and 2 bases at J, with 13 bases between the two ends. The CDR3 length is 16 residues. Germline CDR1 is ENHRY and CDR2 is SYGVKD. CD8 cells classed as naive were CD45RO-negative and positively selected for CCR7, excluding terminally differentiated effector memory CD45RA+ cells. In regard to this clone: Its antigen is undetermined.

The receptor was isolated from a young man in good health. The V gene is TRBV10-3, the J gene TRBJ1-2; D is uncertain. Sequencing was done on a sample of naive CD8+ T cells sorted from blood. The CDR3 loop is CAISESSPDLNYGYTF. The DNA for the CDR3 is TGTGCCATCAGTGAGTCGAGTCCCGATTTGAACTATGGCTACACCTTC.